The present T cell receptor beta chain was sequenced within a study of monozygotic twins with inflammatory bowel disease (dated by TCRdb to the late 2010s). Concerning the study at large: In total, around 30 monozygotic twin pairs made up the full study: 19 Danish pairs, all IBD-discordant, plus nine German pairs, of which four were IBD-concordant and five were IBD-discordant. The search for disease-associated traits relied mainly on comparing IBD patients with their genetically identical healthy co-twins within discordant pairs. Each individual had, on average, about 151 000 unique TCRalpha sequences and 181 000 unique TCRbeta sequences available for analysis. Study-wide findings and limitations: A decrease in TCRbeta repertoire diversity, as measured by inverse Simpson index, was observed in IBD patients compared with their healthy co-twins. Because patients were on differing immunosuppressive treatments, the repertoires may have picked up extra background noise and inter-individual variability. The results gave no support for a single strong signal or clonotype linked to IBD. No difference in repertoire similarity was observed between concordant and discordant twins, possibly owing to limited statistical power. Fewer clonotypes were shared with other individuals by IBD patients than by healthy twins, most markedly in patients showing signs of disease activity. The analysis was unable to tell different T cell subtypes apart.

On this clonotype: There is no known antigen for this receptor.

From each donor, a roughly 2.5 ml peripheral blood sample was collected into PAXgene tubes and stored at -80 degrees C. Without any T cell sorting, total RNA was extracted from whole blood using the PAXgene blood miRNA kit on an automated QIAcube. Peripheral blood from monozygotic twin pairs, either concordant or discordant for inflammatory bowel disease, underwent deep TCRalpha and TCRbeta repertoire profiling that used unique molecular barcoding. Smoking habits were recorded for all twin pairs, and each individual was classified as a current, former or never smoker. The germline V gene (reference sequence) specifies DFQATT as CDR1 and SNEGSKA as CDR2. Including cysteine and phenylalanine, the CDR3 has 16 amino acids. The coding DNA is unavailable. Library method: 5' RACE. Each TCR library was prepared from about 3.5 ug of total RNA. cDNA was synthesized with SMARTScribe reverse transcriptase in eight separate reactions per sample. During cDNA synthesis, template switching was used to introduce unique molecular identifiers that contained a 6-nucleotide sample barcode. Amplification of TCRalpha and TCRbeta cDNA involved two nested PCRs of 16 and 9 cycles, and each PCR was followed by bead purification. Before amplification, the cDNA was both treated with uracil DNA-glycosylase and purified with the QIAquick PCR purification kit. The second PCR added Illumina TruSeq-compatible adapters along with sample-specific barcodes. Library quality and concentration were assessed using TapeStation and Qubit, and roughly 5.5 ng of each library was pooled. Sequencing of the pooled libraries was done on an Illumina HiSeq2500 single-index Rapid Run using custom sequencing primers and 2 x 100 bp reads. The paper's processing steps were these. MiGEC version 1.2.6 was used for UMI-based consensus assembly, which corrected PCR and sequencing errors. MiXCR version 2.1.1 handled V(D)J alignment, clonotype assembly and CDR3 extraction. To normalise gene usage, clonotype sharing and MAIT/NKT TCR abundance, the top 1000, 10 000 and 20 000 clonotypes in each sample were analysed. After downsampling to 27 000 UMIs, diversity was calculated as the inverse Simpson index using the vegan R package. Paired Mann-Whitney U tests were applied to discordant twin pairs, with Benjamini-Hochberg correction for multiple testing. After reprocessing by TCRdb, each CDR3 protein sequence is one entry, and no DNA is given. None of the V and J calls come from the authors' own analysis; TCRdb made them. The sample table includes 350,000 to 500,000 distinct CDR3 sequences. The ten largest clones capture 2.4% of the sample.

The rearrangement joined TRBV20-1 to TRBJ2-2; as DNA is missing, the TRBD1 call by TCRdb cannot be tested. Input material: blood. This sequence originates from a human donor with ulcerative colitis or Crohn's disease, or a healthy co-twin of an affected twin (not recorded which). This receptor carries the CDR3 CSASWQGAGNTGELFF.